Below, one T cell receptor beta chain is given with its context. What this receptor recognizes is not known. No much larger clone is present one base from it, and per-base qualities are unavailable. The V and J ends are trimmed by 4 bases and 4 bases, leaving 14 bases between them. The germline V gene provides CDR1 SGHDT and CDR2 YYEEEE. CDR3 length: 15 amino acids, cysteine to phenylalanine. The only DNA kept is the CDR3, 45 bases in frame from the first base. The data stem from a study of blood T cell repertoires in COVID-19 (dated by TCRdb to the early 2020s). About the full investigation: The collaborator samples originated in the United States, Italy and Spain and spanned the acute and convalescent phases of COVID-19. The dataset comprised deeply sampled blood TCRbeta repertoires from subjects exposed to, actively infected with, or recovered from COVID-19. The repertoires were released in a freely available public database meant as a resource for research on the immune response to SARS-CoV-2. The samples were drawn from two sources: the first 160 participants of the ongoing ImmuneRACE study, and approximately 1,300 subjects contributed by 6 global collaborators. Nearly every sample came with metadata listing a de-identified subject ID, COVID-19 status, age in years and sex. Where HLA class I and class II types were available, the types were taken from metadata supplied by the sample provider, not from assay-based typing. The material from the prospective study consisted of cDNA or gDNA derived from T cells, B-cell-depleted T cells, or PBMCs.

The study at large found these results: The quantity of clinical and demographic metadata differed by source and by participant and was supplied without curation.

The immunoSEQ Assay, a bias-controlled multiplex PCR, was used to amplify TCRbeta CDR3 regions from genomic DNA. As for how the authors treated the data: Nucleated cell counts per sample were estimated from amplification of reference gene primers within the assay. Sequence reads were collapsed and filtered to measure the absolute abundance of every unique TCRbeta CDR3 rearrangement. Productive Simpson clonality was computed per sample as the square root of Simpson's diversity index over productive rearrangements. The table was pulled from immuneACCESS by TCRdb, which kept in-frame rearrangements only. Such tables lose some clones; where checked, under half of the loss comes from unresolved V genes, and the rest has no known cause. V and J calls plus clone size are reproduced from that table; the DNA served to infer D and trimming. The sample has 90,000 to 130,000 clones on record, 60% to 85% of them singletons. 1.8% of the sample lies in the top ten.

The collaborating institutions used their own protocols to collect whole blood in K2EDTA tubes. For TCRbeta analysis, collaborators shipped samples as frozen whole blood, isolated PBMCs, or DNA extracted from either of those sample types. The rearranged segments are TRBV5-6 and TRBJ2-2, with no D gene named confidently. The TCR comes from a woman in her thirties or forties with acute or convalescent COVID-19. The material sequenced was peripheral blood. The CDR3 protein: CASSPIARGTGELFF. The nucleotide sequence is given as TGTGCCAGCAGCCCAATTGCACGCGGCACCGGGGAGCTGTTTTTT.